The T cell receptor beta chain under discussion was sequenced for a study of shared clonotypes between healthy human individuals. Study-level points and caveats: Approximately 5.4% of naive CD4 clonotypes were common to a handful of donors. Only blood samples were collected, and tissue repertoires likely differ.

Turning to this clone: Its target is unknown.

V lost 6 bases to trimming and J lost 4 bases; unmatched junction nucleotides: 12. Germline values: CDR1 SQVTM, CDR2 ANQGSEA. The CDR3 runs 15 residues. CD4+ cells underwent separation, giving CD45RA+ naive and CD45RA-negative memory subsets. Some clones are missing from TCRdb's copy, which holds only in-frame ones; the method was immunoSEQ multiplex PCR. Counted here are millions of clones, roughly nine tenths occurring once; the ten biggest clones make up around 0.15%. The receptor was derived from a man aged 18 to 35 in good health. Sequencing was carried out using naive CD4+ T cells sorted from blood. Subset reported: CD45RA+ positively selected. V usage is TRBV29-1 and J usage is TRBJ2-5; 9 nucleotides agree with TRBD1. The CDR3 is CSVGVGTGLGETQYF. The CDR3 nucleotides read TGCAGCGTGGGGGTGGGGACAGGGTTGGGAGAGACCCAGTACTTC.